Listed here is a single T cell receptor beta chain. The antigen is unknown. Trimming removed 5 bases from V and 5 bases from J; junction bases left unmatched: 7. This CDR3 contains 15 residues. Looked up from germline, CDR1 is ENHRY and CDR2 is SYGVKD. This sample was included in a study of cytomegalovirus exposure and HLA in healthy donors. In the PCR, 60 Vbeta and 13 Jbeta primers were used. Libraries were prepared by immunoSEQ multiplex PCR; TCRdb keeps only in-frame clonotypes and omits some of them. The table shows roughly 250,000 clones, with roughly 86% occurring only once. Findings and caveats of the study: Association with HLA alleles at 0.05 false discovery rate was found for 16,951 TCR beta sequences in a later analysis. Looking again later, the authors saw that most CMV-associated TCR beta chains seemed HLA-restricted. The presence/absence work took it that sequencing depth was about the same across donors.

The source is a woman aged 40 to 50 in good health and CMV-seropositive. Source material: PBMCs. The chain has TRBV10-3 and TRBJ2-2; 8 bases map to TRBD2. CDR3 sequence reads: CAISTGTRETGELFF. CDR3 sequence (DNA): TGTGCCATCAGTACCGGGACTAGGGAAACCGGGGAGCTGTTTTTT.